This T cell receptor (beta chain) was recorded in a study of T cells in Graves' hyperthyroidism and ophthalmopathy. Findings and limits, study-wide: Peripheral blood also featured most of the thyroid clonotypes expanded above 0.001. The model forecast ophthalmopathy, anticipating it by a median approximately 6.2 months before onset.

There are many counts of this clonotype. Its antigen remains unidentified. V shed 7 bases and J 3 bases; nucleotides not matched to a gene: 5. The CDR3 consists of 15 residues. The germline CDR1 and CDR2 sequences are LGHDT and YNNKEL (reference sequence). Diagnoses were made from clinical symptoms, serum measures (thyroxine and TRAb), thyroid ultrasound and orbital computed tomography. The PBMCs were sourced from fresh peripheral blood (around 10 ml). Amplified regions were TCR beta CDR3 sequences from RNA transcripts. The TCR CDR3 first-round RT-PCR relied on the HTBI primer set. TCRdb ran MiXCR on the multiplex PCR reads and lists one entry per CDR3 protein. The profile covers around 490,000 distinct CDR3 sequences, with about 20% appearing a single time and 45% to 50% taken by the ten largest.

The TCR comes from a middle-aged man with Graves' ophthalmopathy. This chain connects TRBV3-1 to TRBJ2-2; 10 bases fit TRBD2. Material: blood. In DNA, the CDR3 is TGTGCCAGCACCCCGGGACTAGCGTACACCGGGGAGCTGTTTTTT. Its protein product is CASTPGLAYTGELFF.